Listed here are 13 T cell receptor beta chains from one sample, sequenced in a study of B cell selection in AIRE deficiency. Regulatory T cells were sorted as CD4+CD25hiCD127low/negative cells. TCRdb's table, derived via immunoSEQ multiplex PCR, lists solely in-frame clones and lacks some. This sample has over 15,000 clones, with approximately 94% found just once. Input material: CD4+CD25+ Tregs sorted from PBMCs. The receptors shown here come from a human donor in good health.

The gene calls are TRBV28 and TRBJ1-4, with 10 positions matching TRBD1. The CDR3 consists of 14 residues. The junction had 13 bases not matched to a gene; V was cut back by 10 bases and J by 11 bases. CDR1 and CDR2 from the germline V gene are MDHEN and SYDVKM. The CDR3 loop reads CATGGGQGLSKLFF. In nucleotides, the CDR3 is TGTGCCACCGGGGGGGGACAGGGGTTGAGCAAACTGTTTTTT.

The chain employs TRBV29-1 and TRBJ1-1; 8 nucleotides match TRBD1. This CDR3 is built from 12 residues. V was clipped by 6 bases and J by 4 bases; unmatched bases: 4. Germline V lookup: CDR1 SQVTM, CDR2 ANQGSEA. The CDR3: CSVAGTGTEAFF. CDR3 DNA sequence: TGCAGCGTAGCCGGGACAGGCACTGAAGCTTTCTTT.

The J gene is TRBJ1-1, the V gene TRBV5-1; D may be TRBD1 (6 bases). V was shortened by 5 bases and J by 5 bases, with 10 bases between the two germline ends. This CDR3 has 12 amino acids. CDR1 is SGHRS, CDR2 YFSETQ, per germline. Here the CDR3 reads CASSKQGTEAFF. The CDR3 region has the DNA TGCGCCAGCAGTAAACAGGGAACTGAAGCTTTCTTT.

The CDR3 nucleotides read TGTGCCAGTAGTCATTTCCGACAGGGGCATGGCTACACCTTC. Translation: CASSHFRQGHGYTF. This chain joins TRBV19 and TRBJ1-2, with 8 bases aligning to TRBD1. Germline V gives CDR1 LNHDA, CDR2 SQIVND (reference sequence). The length of the CDR3 is 14 residues. V lost 5 bases and J lost 6; bases outside the gene matches: 8.

The chain is built from TRBV5-8 and TRBJ2-2; 12 bases map to TRBD2. CDR3 length equals 16 residues. Germline V gene sequence: CDR1 SGHTS, CDR2 YDEGEE. The trim removed 1 base at V and 6 bases at J, leaving 4 bases unmatched. CDR3 in amino acids: CASSLPLAGGSGELFF. DNA of the CDR3: TGTGCCAGCAGCTTGCCACTAGCGGGAGGTTCCGGGGAGCTGTTTTTT.

The chain recombines TRBV6-1 with TRBJ2-6; no definite D call. V was clipped by 5 bases and J by 3 bases, with 8 bases between them. This CDR3 spans 14 amino acids. In germline, CDR1 is MNHNS, CDR2 SASEGT. In nucleotides, the CDR3 is TGTGCCAGCAGTTTTGTGGTTGGGGCCAACGTCCTGACTTTC. This gives the protein CASSFVVGANVLTF.

This rearrangement joins TRBV7-6 to TRBJ2-7; 7 nucleotides line up with TRBD2. The CDR3 loop spans 15 amino acids. Trimming cost V 5 bases and J 2 bases; bases outside gene matches: 9. Germline V gene lookup returns CDR1 SGHVS and CDR2 FNYEAQ. The CDR3 DNA is TGTGCCAGCAGCCCCGGGGGGTACGTAACCTACGAGCAGTACTTC. Residues: CASSPGGYVTYEQYF.

The chain links TRBV11-2 to TRBJ2-3, with TRBD2 identical over 7 bases. The trim removed 4 bases at V and 2 bases at J, leaving 6 bases unmatched. In germline, CDR1 is SGHAT, CDR2 FQNNGV. The CDR3 runs to 15 residues. CDR3: CASSSAGDATDTQYF. In DNA form, the CDR3 reads TGTGCCAGCAGCTCGGCGGGGGACGCCACAGATACGCAGTATTTT.

The chain carries TRBV7-2 and TRBJ2-7; 7 bases are a match to TRBD2. Trimming took 3 bases from V and 1 from J; bases not matched to a gene: 6. The length of the CDR3 is 15 residues. The germline V gene encodes CDR1 SGHTA and CDR2 FQGNSA. Here the CDR3 reads CASSLSTSSSYEQYF. DNA for the CDR3: TGTGCCAGCAGCTTGTCGACTAGCAGTTCCTACGAGCAGTACTTC.

The rearrangement joins TRBV5-1 to TRBJ2-6; D remains unclear. The germline gives CDR1 SGHRS, CDR2 YFSETQ. V was shortened by 2 bases and J by 0 bases, with 6 bases between the two germline ends. This CDR3 comprises 15 residues. The CDR3 region has the DNA TGCGCCAGCAGCTTTGGCCTCTCTGGGGCCAACGTCCTGACTTTC. It translates to CASSFGLSGANVLTF.

This rearrangement joins TRBV27 to TRBJ1-5; unclear D gene. The V end lost 8 bases, the J end lost 4 bases, and 21 bases lay between the germline ends. Germline CDR1 reads MNHEY; CDR2 reads SMNVEV (reference sequence). This CDR3 is built from 16 residues. The CDR3 DNA reads TGTGCCAGCTCTGGGAGCGGCGGCAGGAAGAATCAGCCCCAGCATTTT. Encoded protein: CASSGSGGRKNQPQHF.

The CDR3, as DNA: TGTGCCAGCAGTACTTACTTCGACAGGAATCAGCCCCAGCATTTT. It yields the protein CASSTYFDRNQPQHF. The gene calls are TRBV27 and TRBJ1-5; possible D gene TRBD1, 6 bases. The V and J ends lost 5 bases and 4 bases respectively, with 15 bases between them. Germline V gene data show CDR1 as MNHEY and CDR2 as SMNVEV (reference sequence). This CDR3 comprises 15 residues.

The V and J genes are TRBV7-6 and TRBJ2-2; no firm D call. The CDR3 contains 15 residues. Trimming left V 1 base short and J 2 bases short, with 8 bases between. Germline CDR1 is SGHVS and CDR2 is FNYEAQ. This chain's CDR3 is CASSLVPSNTGELFF. The CDR3 bases are TGTGCCAGCAGCTTAGTTCCGAGCAACACCGGGGAGCTGTTTTTT.